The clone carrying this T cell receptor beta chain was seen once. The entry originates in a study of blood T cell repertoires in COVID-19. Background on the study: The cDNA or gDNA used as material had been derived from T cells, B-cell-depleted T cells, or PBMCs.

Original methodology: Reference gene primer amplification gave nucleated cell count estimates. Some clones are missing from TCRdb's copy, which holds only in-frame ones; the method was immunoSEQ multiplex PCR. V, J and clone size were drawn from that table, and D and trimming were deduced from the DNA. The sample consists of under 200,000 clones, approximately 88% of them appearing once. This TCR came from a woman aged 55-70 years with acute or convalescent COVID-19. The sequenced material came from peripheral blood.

The CDR3 bases are TGTGCCAGTGAGGACAGGGGTTCAGGCGAGCAGTACTTC. Its protein is CASEDRGSGEQYF. The chain uses TRBV2 and TRBJ2-7; 9 bases fit TRBD1. The V gene end was trimmed by 9 bases and the J gene end by 6 bases; junction bases not matched to a gene: 9. CDR3 length equals 13 residues. Germline V gives CDR1 SNHLY, CDR2 FYNNEI.